These 28 T cell receptor beta chains were all obtained from the same sample, sequenced in a study of control samples from healthy donors and cancer patients. Some clones are missing from TCRdb's copy, which holds only in-frame ones; the method was immunoSEQ multiplex PCR. The sample lists a few hundred thousand clones, 80% to 95% occurring once. Input material: PBMCs. The receptors were sampled from a man in his forties with head and neck cancer.

The chain carries TRBV5-1 and TRBJ2-3, with TRBD1 identical over 9 bases. CDR1 SGHRS and CDR2 YFSETQ come from the germline V gene. Germline trimming cut 0 bases from V and 1 base from J; bases unmatched to any gene: 3. The CDR3 has 16 residues. The CDR3 bases are TGCGCCAGCAGCTTGGGGGACAGGGTGGGCACAGATACGCAGTATTTT. It is translated as CASSLGDRVGTDTQYF.

V usage is TRBV19 and J usage is TRBJ1-2; D is possibly TRBD1 (5 bases). This CDR3 has 12 residues. The germline CDR1 and CDR2 sequences are LNHDA and SQIVND (reference sequence). Trimming left V 4 bases short and J 4 bases short, with 7 bases between. The CDR3 sequence: CASSRDSYGYTF. The CDR3 DNA reads TGTGCCAGTAGTAGAGACAGCTATGGCTACACCTTC. Variable domain in full (rest from reference TRBV19 and TRBJ1-2): DGGITQSPKYLFRKEGQNVTLSCEQNLNHDAMYWYRQDPGQGLRLIYYSQIVNDFQKGDIAEGYSVSREKKESFPLTVTSAQKNPTAFYLCASSRDSYGYTFGSGTRLTVV.

The V call is TRBV6-2 or TRBV6-3, the J call TRBJ1-5; 7 nucleotides agree with TRBD1. Trimming took 5 bases from V and 3 from J; bases not matched to a gene: 7. Germline assignment: CDR1 MNHEY and CDR2 SVGEGT. CDR3 length: 15 amino acids. CDR3 nucleotides: TGTGCCAGCAGTCTGACAGGGCGGGACAATCAGCCCCAGCATTTT. Translation gives CASSLTGRDNQPQHF.

Comments on this clone: The sample carries other DNA sequences with the same CDR3. The gene calls are TRBV6-1 and TRBJ1-2; TRBD1 might be the D (5 bases). V was trimmed by 2 bases and J by 8 bases, leaving 12 bases between them. The CDR3 consists of 13 residues. Germline V gene data show CDR1 as MNHNS and CDR2 as SASEGT. CDR3 sequence: CASSERAGGGYTF. The CDR3 coding sequence is TGTGCCAGCAGTGAACGGGCGGGGGGGGGCTACACCTTC.

J is TRBJ1-6 and V is TRBV6-5; D call uncertain. The CDR3 is 16 amino acids. Per germline, CDR1 MNHEY and CDR2 SVGAGI. Trimming took 4 bases from V and 8 from J, leaving 18 bases between them. CDR3 residues: CASSLDGRRMDSPLHF. CDR3 in DNA: TGTGCCAGCAGTTTGGACGGCCGAAGAATGGATTCACCCCTCCACTTT.

The chain links TRBV5-4 to TRBJ2-6; the D is unclear. CDR1 is SGHNT and CDR2 is YYREEE in the germline V gene (reference sequence). The V end lost 0 bases, the J end lost 0 bases, and 10 bases lay between the germline ends. The CDR3 is 17 residues long. CDR3 nucleotide sequence: TGTGCCAGCAGCTTGGCTTACCGGAGCTCTGGGGCCAACGTCCTGACTTTC. This sequence encodes CASSLAYRSSGANVLTF.

The chain couples TRBV28 to TRBJ1-2; maybe TRBD1 (5 bases). Trimming pared 3 bases from V and 7 bases from J, leaving 18 bases between. Germline values: CDR1 MDHEN, CDR2 SYDVKM. The CDR3 sequence is 15 residues long. CDR3 in DNA: TGTGCCAGCAGTTTCATCCGTGGGGCGCGTGGTGGCTACACCTTC. It translates to CASSFIRGARGGYTF.

The chain combines TRBV5-1 with TRBJ2-2; D unresolved. V shed 4 bases and J shed 3 bases, with 4 bases lying between them. Germline-derived CDR1 and CDR2 are SGHRS and YFSETQ. The CDR3 length is 12 residues. In nucleotides, the CDR3 is TGCGCCAGCAGCGGGGACACCGGGGAGCTGTTTTTT. Encoded protein: CASSGDTGELFF.

The chain couples TRBV20-1 to TRBJ2-3; a weak D match, TRBD2 (5 bases). CDR1 and CDR2 (germline): DFQATT, SNEGSKA (reference sequence). V was clipped by 3 bases and J by 7 bases, with 11 bases between them. The CDR3 is 12 residues long. The CDR3 loop reads CSASRAGNTQYF. The CDR3 nucleotides are TGCAGTGCTAGTCGGGCCGGGAATACGCAGTATTTT.

The table lists this clone with a count of one. The chain carries TRBV3-1 (or the pseudogene TRBV3-2) and TRBJ1-1; TRBD1 matches at 12 bases. Unmatched junction bases numbered 11, after V lost 1 base and J lost 5 bases. The CDR3 length is 18 residues. Germline V CDR1 and CDR2: LGHDT, YNNKEL (reference sequence). CDR3 amino acids: CASSQVGTGGLRSTEAFF. CDR3 nucleotide sequence: TGTGCCAGCAGCCAAGTAGGGACAGGGGGCTTGAGGTCGACTGAAGCTTTCTTT.

V is TRBV27 and J is TRBJ2-5, with D possibly being TRBD2 (5 bases). The CDR3 sequence is 15 residues long. CDR1 is MNHEY and CDR2 is SMNVEV in the germline V gene (reference sequence). Trimming cost V 6 bases and J 5 bases, with 19 bases left between them. In nucleotides, the CDR3 is TGTGCCAGCAGAGGTCCTAGCCCTATGGGGGAGACCCAGTACTTC. Protein: CASRGPSPMGETQYF.

The rearrangement joins TRBV29-1 to TRBJ2-3, with D possibly being TRBD1 or TRBD2 (5 bases each). There are 15 residues in the CDR3. Germline values: CDR1 SQVTM, CDR2 ANQGSEA. V was clipped by 7 bases and J by 2 bases, with 19 bases between them. The CDR3 bases are TGCAGCGCTGGGGCTTCGGGGAGTATCACAGATACGCAGTATTTT. Translated, it gives CSAGASGSITDTQYF.

This chain links TRBV29-1 with TRBJ1-2; 7 nucleotides line up with TRBD1. The CDR3 is 13 residues long. The junction had 4 bases not matched to a gene; V was cut back by 0 bases and J by 6 bases. Germline CDR1 SQVTM, CDR2 ANQGSEA. CDR3 loop: CSVEDRQGDGYTF. DNA for the CDR3: TGCAGCGTTGAAGATCGACAGGGCGATGGCTACACCTTC.

The V and J genes are TRBV19 and TRBJ2-7, with D maybe TRBD1 (6 bases). Germline-derived CDR1 and CDR2 are LNHDA and SQIVND (reference sequence). V lost 4 bases, J lost 0 bases, and 10 bases lay in between. The CDR3 contains 14 residues. Here the CDR3 DNA reads TGTGCCAGTAGTACCAGGACAGCCTCCTACGAGCAGTACTTC. Protein product: CASSTRTASYEQYF.

In its sample, this clone was seen once. The chain combines TRBV10-3 with TRBJ2-7, with D tentatively TRBD1 (6 bases). Trimming cost V 5 bases and J 0 bases, with 14 bases left between them. Germline CDR1 ENHRY, CDR2 SYGVKD. The CDR3 loop spans 15 amino acids. CDR3 sequence: CAISPRTAGSYEQYF. In nucleotides, the CDR3 is TGTGCCATCAGTCCCCGGACAGCCGGCTCCTACGAGCAGTACTTC.

In its sample, this clone was seen once. V and J are TRBV19 and TRBJ1-5; D is ambiguous. V gave up 5 bases and J gave up 2 bases, with 7 bases separating them. The CDR3 loop spans 13 amino acids. The germline V gene encodes CDR1 LNHDA and CDR2 SQIVND (reference sequence). The CDR3 protein is CASSSQGNQPQHF. CDR3 nucleotide sequence: TGTGCCAGTAGTTCCCAGGGCAATCAGCCCCAGCATTTT.

The chain carries TRBV7-6 and TRBJ2-1, with D uncertain. The germline V gene encodes CDR1 SGHVS and CDR2 FNYEAQ. V was cut by 5 bases and J by 7 bases, with 33 bases left in between. The CDR3 runs 20 residues. The CDR3 coding sequence is TGTGCCAGCAGCCAAGCAGTTGGTAGATCTCGACCCTTGAAATTTAATGAGCAGTTCTTC. It encodes CASSQAVGRSRPLKFNEQFF.

The chain combines TRBV7-9 with TRBJ1-6, with TRBD1 matching 8 bases. This CDR3 is 16 amino acids long. The J segment lost 1 base and the V segment lost 3 bases, leaving 2 bases of the junction unmatched. Per the germline V gene, CDR1 is SEHNR and CDR2 is FQNEAQ (reference sequence). As DNA, the CDR3 is TGTGCCAGCAGCTTGGGACAGGCGTCCTATAATTCACCCCTCCACTTT. It codes for CASSLGQASYNSPLHF.

The rearrangement uses TRBV10-3 and TRBJ1-6, with 8 bases matching TRBD1. CDR1 and CDR2 from the germline V gene are ENHRY and SYGVKD. CDR3 length: 15 amino acids. V was pared by 6 bases and J by 3 bases, with 4 bases of the junction left unmatched. This chain's CDR3 is CAIRGTGDYNSPLHF. CDR3 nucleotides: TGTGCCATCAGGGGGACAGGTGACTATAATTCACCCCTCCACTTT.

V is TRBV27 and J is TRBJ2-2; 7 positions agree with TRBD2. The CDR3 runs to 19 residues. V shed 3 bases, J shed 0 bases, and the junction held 13 bases outside the gene matches. Germline loops: CDR1 MNHEY, CDR2 SMNVEV (reference sequence). CDR3 coding DNA: TGTGCCAGCAGTTTTACGTGGCGGGAGTCCCAACCGAACACCGGGGAGCTGTTTTTT. Protein sequence: CASSFTWRESQPNTGELFF.

The chain recombines TRBV6-5 with TRBJ2-2; no firm D call. This CDR3 is 13 amino acids long. CDR1 is MNHEY and CDR2 is SVGAGI in the germline V gene. Trimming cost V 5 bases and J 7 bases, with 11 bases left between them. The CDR3 DNA is TGTGCCAGCAGTCCTCGAGGCGACGGGGAGCTGTTTTTT. Protein: CASSPRGDGELFF.

V is TRBV30 and J is TRBJ2-7, with TRBD2 as a possible D gene (5 bases). The V and J ends lost 2 bases and 3 bases respectively, with 11 bases between them. Germline V CDR1 and CDR2: GTSNPN, SVGIG (reference sequence). This CDR3 spans 13 amino acids. The CDR3 spells CAWSSGYHYEQYF. The CDR3, as DNA: TGTGCCTGGAGTTCGGGGTACCACTACGAGCAGTACTTC.

This clone was detected a few times. The rearrangement uses TRBV5-5 and TRBJ2-7; 7 positions agree with TRBD1. After removal of 3 bases from V and 4 bases from J, the junction contained 10 bases not matched to a gene. Germline CDR1 SGHKS, CDR2 YYEKEE (reference sequence). This CDR3 has 15 amino acids. CDR3 nucleotides: TGTGCCAGCAGCTGGTCCGGGACAGCGCAATACGAGCAGTACTTC. This encodes CASSWSGTAQYEQYF.

V usage is TRBV28 and J usage is TRBJ1-1; 9 bases are shared with TRBD1. Trimming at V came to 7 bases and at J to 11 bases, leaving 8 bases not matched to a gene. CDR3 length: 12 amino acids. CDR1 is MDHEN and CDR2 is SYDVKM in the germline V gene. CDR3 sequence: CASTLTGTGAFF. The DNA of the CDR3 is TGTGCCAGCACCCTCACCGGGACAGGGGCTTTCTTT. The full variable domain, with the rest looked up from reference TRBV28 and TRBJ1-1, is DVKVTQSSRYLVKRTGEKVFLECVQDMDHENMFWYRQDPGLGLRLIYFSYDVKMKEKGDIPEGYSVSREKKERFSLILESASTNQTSMYLCASTLTGTGAFFGQGTRLTVV.

This rearrangement joins TRBV3-1 (or the pseudogene TRBV3-2) to TRBJ2-4; a possible D gene is TRBD2 (6 bases). V was clipped by 4 bases and J by 0 bases, with 10 bases between them. CDR1 and CDR2 (germline): LGHDT, YNNKEL (reference sequence). The CDR3 covers 15 residues. CDR3 protein: CASSPGGLAKNIQYF. The DNA for the CDR3 is TGTGCCAGCAGCCCCGGGGGTTTAGCCAAAAACATTCAGTACTTC.

The chain joins TRBV10-3 to TRBJ2-5, with D unclear. The length of the CDR3 is 13 residues. The germline gives CDR1 ENHRY, CDR2 SYGVKD. Deletions cut 3 bases from V and 4 bases from J, with 9 bases between. The CDR3 spells CAISDEASETQYF. CDR3 nucleotide sequence: TGTGCCATCAGTGACGAAGCGTCAGAGACCCAGTACTTC.

The CDR3 loop is CASSLQGRGLDGYGYTF. CDR3 DNA sequence: TGTGCCAGCAGTTTACAGGGCAGGGGGCTAGATGGTTATGGCTACACCTTC. The chain links TRBV27 to TRBJ1-2; 8 bases match TRBD1. Looked up from germline, CDR1 is MNHEY and CDR2 is SMNVEV (reference sequence). Trimming cost V 2 bases and J 5 bases; bases outside gene matches: 13. The CDR3 totals 17 residues.

The V gene is TRBV14, the J gene TRBJ1-2; 7 bases match TRBD1. CDR1 is SGHDN and CDR2 is FVKESK in the germline V gene. The junction had 11 bases not matched to a gene; V was cut back by 4 bases and J by 9 bases. The CDR3 runs 14 residues. The CDR3 here is CASSLKTGIRSYTF. The CDR3 DNA reads TGTGCCAGCAGCCTTAAGACAGGGATTAGGAGCTACACCTTC.